The 3 T cell receptor beta chains reported below all come from one sample, sequenced in a study of shared clonotypes between healthy human individuals (dated by TCRdb to 2020 to 2021). Libraries were constructed by the immunoSEQ multiplex PCR assay. In TCRdb, the immuneACCESS table is reduced to in-frame sequences with V and J assigned. These tables do not hold every clone; where another copy was compared, an unresolved V gene accounts for under half, and the others remain unexplained. The table for this sample lists some 500,000 clones; approximately 95% of them were counted only once. The top ten clones comprise 0.05% to 0.07% of the sample. Sequencing was performed on naive CD4+ T cells sorted from blood. The sample's cell subset or site label is to be understood as: CD45RA+ positively selected. These receptors were collected from a woman aged 30 to 39 in good health.

V is TRBV5-1 and J is TRBJ2-1, with D maybe TRBD2 (5 bases). The length of the CDR3 is 15 residues. CDR1 SGHRS and CDR2 YFSETQ come from the germline V gene. The ends were cut back, 7 bases at V and 5 bases at J, with 19 bases in the middle. CDR3 sequence (DNA): TGCGCCAGCTCTCCGGCGCTAGCTCCGAACAATGAGCAGTTCTTC. Its translation: CASSPALAPNNEQFF.

This rearrangement joins TRBV4-1 to TRBJ2-3; tentatively, D is TRBD1 (5 bases). Trimming removed 3 bases from V and 5 bases from J, with 24 bases in between. The CDR3 runs to 18 residues. Germline CDR1 MGHRA, CDR2 YSYEKL. The CDR3 DNA is TGCGCCAGCAGCCACCCCCCCGGGCGGACACACAAGTTAGATACGCAGTATTTT. Protein: CASSHPPGRTHKLDTQYF.

V and J are TRBV28 and TRBJ2-4; 7 nucleotides match TRBD1. V lost 5 bases and J lost 0; bases outside the gene matches: 7. The CDR3 runs 16 residues. The germline CDR1 and CDR2 sequences are MDHEN and SYDVKM. In nucleotides, the CDR3 is TGTGCCAGCAGTGCGCCGGGACAGCTAGCCAAAAACATTCAGTACTTC. This sequence encodes CASSAPGQLAKNIQYF.